This T cell receptor (beta chain) stems from a study of regulatory and conventional T cells in RAG deficiency. Overall study findings and caveats: Omenn syndrome and CID/AS patients had 95 to 100-fold fewer unique Treg TCR beta sequences, versus approximately 10-fold elsewhere.

For this clone: Its antigen remains unknown.

The V gene's germline CDR1 is SGHAT and CDR2 FQDESV (reference sequence). Trimming left V 3 bases short and J 2 bases short, with 7 bases between. This CDR3 comprises 13 residues. Sequencing was performed with immunoSEQ multiplex PCR; in TCRdb, only in-frame clones are kept and a portion is missing. The data hold roughly 29,000 clones, with roughly 96% observed a single time. Genomic DNA came from blood conventional CD4+ T cells gated CD25-low CD127-high. These same data were also listed under a study on regulatory T cells. In that study: Primers: 52 TRBV forward and 13 TRBJ reverse.

Sequences were obtained from CD25- CD4+ T cells sorted from blood. V usage is TRBV11-1 and J usage is TRBJ1-1; the D gene is possibly TRBD1 (5 bases). The TCR comes from a human donor in good health. CDR3 sequence: CASSLGGNTEAFF. CDR3 bases: TGTGCCAGCAGCTTGGGGGGAAACACTGAAGCTTTCTTT.